Listed here are 18 T cell receptor beta chains from one sample, sequenced in a study of T cell responses to AZD1222 COVID-19 vaccine (TCRdb year 2021). The sample's time point label, decoded: about 28 days (+/-7) after the second vaccine dose. The library was produced with the immunoSEQ multiplex PCR assay. TCRdb provides this immuneACCESS table in a form limited to in-frame rearrangements. Some clones are lacking; in checked studies, under half of them reflect an unresolved V gene, and why the rest are absent is not known. This sample holds 95,000 to 110,000 clones; 87% were observed only once. Less than 6% of the sample is in the top ten clones. The sample here was peripheral blood, taken 28 days after the second AZD1222 dose. Receptors were obtained from an adult who received the AZD1222 COVID-19 vaccine.

The V and J genes are TRBV5-1 and TRBJ1-1, with TRBD1 matching 7 bases. The CDR3 is 16 amino acids. Trimming at V came to 3 bases and at J to 4 bases, leaving 12 bases not matched to a gene. Germline V gene lookup returns CDR1 SGHRS and CDR2 YFSETQ. The CDR3 here is CASSSQSTGTGTEAFF. DNA for the CDR3: TGCGCCAGCAGCTCTCAATCGACAGGGACGGGCACTGAAGCTTTCTTT. Full variable domain (rest looked up from reference TRBV5-1 and TRBJ1-1): KAGVTQTPRYLIKTRGQQVTLSCSPISGHRSVSWYQQTPGQGLQFLFEYFSETQRNKGNFPGRFSGRQFSNSRSEMNVSTLELGDSALYLCASSSQSTGTGTEAFFGQGTRLTVV.

The gene calls are TRBV5-6 and TRBJ1-1; 7 bases fit TRBD1. The CDR3 has 16 amino acids. The V and J ends lost 1 base and 2 bases, in that order; junction bases with no gene match: 8. Germline V gene lookup returns CDR1 SGHDT and CDR2 YYEEEE. CDR3 loop: CASSLTKTGRNTEAFF. The CDR3 DNA sequence: TGTGCCAGCAGCTTGACAAAGACAGGGAGAAACACTGAAGCTTTCTTT.

V usage is TRBV5-1 and J usage is TRBJ1-2, with D unclear. This CDR3 region has 13 residues. V lost 3 bases, J lost 8 bases, and 14 bases lay in between. In germline, CDR1 is SGHRS, CDR2 YFSETQ. The DNA for the CDR3 is TGCGCCAGCAGCTCTAGGACTAACGACGGCTACACCTTC. It specifies CASSSRTNDGYTF.

The rearrangement links TRBV5-1 to TRBJ1-1; TRBD1 agrees at 7 bases. The CDR3 has 15 amino acids. The ends lost 5 bases at V and 0 bases at J; junction bases unmatched: 7. Per the germline V gene, CDR1 is SGHRS and CDR2 is YFSETQ. The DNA of the CDR3 is TGCGCCAGCAGACACAACAGGGGCATGAACACTGAAGCTTTCTTT. Amino acid sequence: CASRHNRGMNTEAFF.

The genes are TRBV7-2 and TRBJ2-1; unclear D gene. The V gene lost 5 bases and the J gene lost 1 base, with 9 bases spanning the gap. Germline values: CDR1 SGHTA, CDR2 FQGNSA. The CDR3 consists of 14 residues. The DNA of the CDR3 is TGTGCCAGCAGCCCCTTGTGGTCCTACAATGAGCAGTTCTTC. Translated, it gives CASSPLWSYNEQFF. The full variable domain, with the rest looked up from reference TRBV7-2 and TRBJ2-1, is GAGVSQSPSNKVTEKGKDVELRCDPISGHTALYWYRQSLGQGLEFLIYFQGNSAPDKSGLPSDRFSAERTGGSVSTLTIQRTQQEDSAVYLCASSPLWSYNEQFFGPGTRLTVL.

The chain's CDR3 is CASARPALNTEAFF. The CDR3, as DNA: TGTGCTAGTGCCCGGCCCGCGTTGAACACTGAAGCTTTCTTT. V gene TRBV12-5 combines with J gene TRBJ1-1, with D unresolved. Germline V gene sequence: CDR1 LGHNT, CDR2 FRNRAP. This CDR3 contains 14 residues. Trimming left V 7 bases short and J 0 bases short, with 12 bases between.

The rearrangement joins TRBV9 to TRBJ1-2; no clear D gene. The germline V gene encodes CDR1 SGDLS and CDR2 YYNGEE. The V gene lost 0 bases and the J gene lost 3 bases, with 12 bases spanning the gap. The CDR3 runs 15 residues. CDR3 protein: CASSVGIGYDYGYTF. CDR3 bases: TGTGCCAGCAGCGTAGGGATAGGATACGACTATGGCTACACCTTC.

The chain employs TRBV29-1 and TRBJ1-1, with a weak D call TRBD1 (5 bases). V gave up 5 bases and J gave up 1 base, with 11 bases separating them. This CDR3 has 13 residues. Germline lookup yields CDR1 SQVTM and CDR2 ANQGSEA. This chain's CDR3 is CSVFQGSNTEAFF. The DNA for the CDR3 is TGCAGCGTTTTTCAGGGCTCGAACACTGAAGCTTTCTTT.

The CDR3 DNA reads as TGTGCCAGTAGTATAGCCCAGGGGGGCGAGACCCAGTACTTC. Protein: CASSIAQGGETQYF. V and J are TRBV19 and TRBJ2-5, with a weak D call TRBD1 (7 bases). V was shortened by 1 base and J by 5 bases, with 11 bases between the two germline ends. Germline V gene data show CDR1 as LNHDA and CDR2 as SQIVND (reference sequence). There are 14 residues in the CDR3.

The gene calls are TRBV6-4 and TRBJ2-1, with D hard to call. V dropped 2 bases and J dropped 10 bases, with 12 bases sitting between them. The CDR3 is 13 amino acids. The germline CDR1 and CDR2 sequences are MRHNA and SNTAGT. For the CDR3, the DNA is TGTGCCAGCAGTGACCCGAGTCGGCGAGAGCAGTTCTTC. Amino acid sequence: CASSDPSRREQFF.

This rearrangement joins TRBV5-5 to TRBJ1-1; unclear D gene. Germline V lookup: CDR1 SGHKS, CDR2 YYEKEE (reference sequence). The CDR3 is 14 residues long. Between the trimmed V and J ends, which lost 0 bases and 6 bases, there was a span of 12 bases. The CDR3 DNA is TGTGCCAGCAGCTTGGAGCGCCAAATGGCTGAAGCTTTCTTT. Translating gives CASSLERQMAEAFF.

This clone was counted between two and nine times. This chain uses TRBV3-1 (or the pseudogene TRBV3-2) with TRBJ2-7; 7 bases are shared with TRBD1. J gave up 7 bases and V 9 bases, and 6 bases lay outside the gene matches. The CDR3 contains 11 residues. Germline V gene sequence: CDR1 LGHDT, CDR2 YNNKEL (reference sequence). CDR3 nucleotide sequence: TGTGCCAGTGGACAGGTCGAGGAGCAGTACTTC. It codes for CASGQVEEQYF.

The chain is built from TRBV6-5 and TRBJ1-1; D gene unclear. The V and J ends lost 9 bases and 3 bases respectively, with 14 bases between them. Germline assignment: CDR1 MNHEY and CDR2 SVGAGI. The length of the CDR3 is 13 residues. The CDR3 bases are TGTGCCAGTCACAGTGATCTGGACACTGAAGCTTTCTTT. Protein product: CASHSDLDTEAFF.

This clone rates as medium-sized. The DNA is left out, because the CDR3 cannot be placed on it with certainty; the CDR3 is given as TCRdb lists it. The chain recombines TRBV21-1 with TRBJ1-2; TRBD1 was called by the table and not checked on the DNA. TRBV21-1 is a pseudogene segment. 14 amino acids form the CDR3, both terminal residues included. The CDR3 loop reads CASSFGQGNYGYTF.

This clone was seen once. This chain joins TRBV19 and TRBJ1-5; TRBD1 agrees at 7 bases. Germline V gene data show CDR1 as LNHDA and CDR2 as SQIVND (reference sequence). V lost 3 bases and J lost 5; bases outside the gene matches: 4. CDR3 size: 14 residues. Here the CDR3 reads CASSMAQGHQPQHF. The DNA of the CDR3 is TGTGCCAGTAGTATGGCACAGGGGCATCAGCCCCAGCATTTT.

This chain's CDR3 is CASSARGPVGNTIYF. DNA for the CDR3: TGTGCCAGCAGCGCCAGGGGCCCCGTTGGAAACACCATATATTTT. This chain joins TRBV9 and TRBJ1-3; D might be TRBD1 (6 bases). Trimming pared 3 bases from V and 3 bases from J, leaving 13 bases between. CDR1 and CDR2 from the germline V gene are SGDLS and YYNGEE. The CDR3 loop spans 15 amino acids. The variable domain in full, with the rest retrieved from reference TRBV9 and TRBJ1-3, is DSGVTQTPKHLITATGQRVTLRCSPRSGDLSVYWYQQSLDQGLQFLIQYYNGEERAKGNILERFSAQQFPDLHSELNLSSLELGDSALYFCASSARGPVGNTIYFGEGSWLTVV.

V usage is TRBV7-2 and J usage is TRBJ2-4, with no clear D. Trimming took off 1 base at V and 4 bases at J, with 8 bases between the two ends. The CDR3 has 14 amino acids. Germline V gives CDR1 SGHTA, CDR2 FQGNSA. The CDR3 here is CASSLGPEKNIQYF. DNA of the CDR3: TGTGCCAGCAGCTTAGGGCCAGAAAAAAACATTCAGTACTTC. The entire variable domain, with the rest obtained from reference TRBV7-2 and TRBJ2-4, is as follows: GAGVSQSPSNKVTEKGKDVELRCDPISGHTALYWYRQSLGQGLEFLIYFQGNSAPDKSGLPSDRFSAERTGGSVSTLTIQRTQQEDSAVYLCASSLGPEKNIQYFGAGTRLSVL.

A single count supports this clone. The chain employs TRBV2 and TRBJ2-7; 8 bases fit TRBD1. Germline loops: CDR1 SNHLY, CDR2 FYNNEI. There are 12 residues in the CDR3. The V and J ends lost 9 bases and 1 base, in that order; junction bases with no gene match: 2. Here the CDR3 reads CARGQESYEQYF. CDR3 nucleotide sequence: TGTGCCAGGGGACAGGAGTCCTACGAGCAGTACTTC.